The rows below give T cell receptor beta chains drawn from one sample of a study of T cells in Graves' hyperthyroidism and ophthalmopathy. From the multiplex PCR reads, TCRdb called clonotypes with MiXCR, one entry per CDR3 protein. The table records approximately 590,000 distinct CDR3 sequences, 40% to 55% of them present only once. Sequenced input: peripheral blood or thyroid tissue (not recorded which). These receptors originate from a woman younger than 35 with Graves' hyperthyroidism. Each CDR3 is given with its conserved first and last residue.

v_call cdr3_aa
TRBV19 CASSNRAETQYF
TRBV9 CASSDTGTQETQYF
TRBV10-3 CAISTGQGRTEAFF
TRBV12-3/TRBV12-4 CASTVEVGTSYEQYF
TRBV10-2 CASSESKLDTIYF
TRBV19 CASSSKGTVQETQYF
TRBV5-1 CASSVRLAEAYEQYF
TRBV12-3/TRBV12-4 CASSPWDRGPGSPLHF
TRBV19 CASTPTDYGNQPQHF
TRBV15 CATSSPRASGSDGANVLTF
TRBV11-3 CASSWTDRGVSQPQHF
TRBV2 CASSFRDTYTGELFF
TRBV7-8 CASRERGAYYEQYF
TRBV10-3 CAISEGGEYGYTF
TRBV19 CASSHGQGDEQYF
TRBV10-3 CAISGDRDGYTF
TRBV10-3 CAISPGRHEQYF
TRBV19 CASHGAPNYGYTF
TRBV20-1 CSARDGRAGETQYF
TRBV13 CASQRFGLAYEQYF
TRBV29-1 CSASDLSLYEQYF
TRBV11-1 CASSLGGVRRKNTEAFF
TRBV7-9 CASSLDYMGRLNEKLFF
TRBV24-1 CATSETSGGRETQYF
TRBV29-1 CSVVRQEGNEQYF
TRBV20-1 CSARTAKNQPQHF
TRBV5-1 CASSWVADGETQYF
TRBV7-3 CASSVEGQGAETQYF
TRBV12-3/TRBV12-4 CASSWGESREQYF
TRBV6-1 CASSDANSGDAANYGYTF
TRBV7-6 CASSLNRRKETQYF
TRBV7-9 CASSQEGGAGANVLTF
TRBV9 CASSVSAGAASLNYGYTF
TRBV24-1 CATRKTGGNYTF
TRBV25-1 CASSHSGTGRQPQHF
TRBV7-9 CASSPRGPAVGWAEAFF
TRBV6-1 CASSEEGGYSPLHF
TRBV7-9 CASSQGTGGGETQYF
TRBV29-1 CSVVGGRNEQYF
TRBV7-9 CASSIRTGEPEASF
TRBV2 CASRPGQGLSFTF
TRBV15 CATSRGGGTDTQYF
TRBV29-1 CSVEYSRRKTFF
TRBV10-3 CASANTGELFF
TRBV6-1 CASNRAEWTGELFF
TRBV24-1 CATSDLAVRAF
TRBV9 CASSGGGGYNQPQHF
TRBV6-5 CASSYSGSGSYEQYF
TRBV25-1 CASSPGQSSPLHF
TRBV7-8 CASSTLTGGSPLHF
TRBV10-3 CASSEGVQDQPQHF
TRBV6-1 CASVEEGGQPQHF
TRBV7-3 CASSAGPDYEQYF
TRBV9 CASSPTRAFYGYTIYF
TRBV7-9 CASSPLSGRFEQYF